Below, one TCR beta chain is given with its context. This sample was included in a study of blood T cell repertoires in COVID-19. Study background: Sites across the United States, Italy and Spain contributed samples from acute and convalescent COVID-19.

Germline trimming cut 3 bases from V and 4 bases from J; bases unmatched to any gene: 13. Germline CDR1 is MGHRA and CDR2 is YSYEKL. The CDR3 loop spans 17 amino acids. Per the original data handling: Using reference gene primer amplification, nucleated cell counts were estimated. TCRdb's copy holds only in-frame clones and misses some; the assay was immunoSEQ multiplex PCR. The V and J calls and clone size were taken over from that table, and D and trimming were inferred from the DNA. The data show about 120,000 clones, with about 88% seen just once and approximately 4.6% held by the top ten. One Seattle source followed patients from active infection through their disease course.

This receptor was identified in a man aged 55 to 70 with COVID-19, enrolled during active disease. Sequencing was done on a sample of peripheral blood. V usage is TRBV4-1 and J usage is TRBJ1-1; 8 bases line up with TRBD1. CDR3 nucleotides: TGCGCCAGCAGCCAGGACAGGGTTTTGGCTTCGGCCACTGAAGCTTTCTTT. This codes for CASSQDRVLASATEAFF.